This T cell receptor (beta chain) was documented in a study of blood T cells in healthy people across ages. Concerning this clonotype: One end of the junction does not line up with germline, which may come from a read error.

The CDR3 is 14 residues long. Alongside a J-beta primer mix, a sample-barcoded 5' primer served in a second PCR lasting roughly 7 to 11 cycles. TCRdb recomputed calls from the 5' RACE reads with MiXCR, one row per CDR3 protein. The data hold more than 750,000 distinct CDR3 sequences, with 25% to 35% observed a single time. The same data also contributed to another study, on T cells of mothers and their children. As reported in that work: Related mother-child pairs shared slightly more overlap than unrelated pairs, but the difference was non-significant.

This clonotype was sampled from a woman aged 40 to 50 in good health. The sequenced sample was blood. The chain has TRBV12-3 or TRBV12-4 and TRBJ1-2; 9 positions match TRBD1. CDR3 residues: CAGSPTGGQYGYTF. The CDR3 nucleotides are TGTGCCGGCAGTCCGACAGGGGGACAGTATGGCTACACCTTC.